The 28 T cell receptor beta chains presented below share a single source sample, sequenced in a study of identical twins (TCRdb year 2016). Libraries were built with 5' RACE. The sequencer listed for this sample is Illumina HiSeq 2000. TCRdb handled the public reads itself, with Q25 trimming in fastp and clone calling in MiXCR, and kept productive beta chains. Each CDR3 protein appears once, grouped with its most common genes and DNA. This sample holds nearly 650,000 distinct CDR3 sequences; under 8.5% were observed only once. The ten largest clones represent 1.5% to 2% of the sample. These data also featured in a second study, about yellow fever vaccine responses in identical twins.

The specimen sequenced was PBMCs. Receptor source: a woman aged 18 to 35 in good health.

V usage is TRBV20-1 and J usage is TRBJ2-7, with TRBD2 matching 8 bases. The CDR3 is 14 amino acids. The germline V gene encodes CDR1 DFQATT and CDR2 SNEGSKA (reference sequence). The V gene end was trimmed by 6 bases and the J gene end by 0 bases; junction bases not matched to a gene: 7. The CDR3 DNA sequence: TGCAGTGCCGCGACTAGCGCAAGCTCCTACGAGCAGTACTTC. It encodes CSAATSASSYEQYF.

The rearrangement joins TRBV12-3 or TRBV12-4 to TRBJ1-2; D is unresolved. The CDR3 sequence is 17 residues long. Trimming shortened V by 2 bases and J by 0 bases, and 16 bases separated the two germline ends. CDR3: CASSLTVGGMTNYGYTF. CDR3 DNA: TGTGCCAGCAGTTTAACCGTGGGAGGGATGACTAACTATGGCTACACCTTC.

This clonotype was observed a handful of times. V is TRBV2 and J is TRBJ2-3; 15 bases align to TRBD2. The CDR3 length is 15 residues. Looked up from germline, CDR1 is SNHLY and CDR2 is FYNNEI. V lost 4 bases, J lost 4 bases, and 0 bases stayed unmatched. The CDR3 coding sequence is TGTGCCAGCAGTGGGACTAGCGGGGGGGCAGATACGCAGTATTTT. It specifies CASSGTSGGADTQYF.

The chain employs TRBV7-9 and TRBJ2-6, with D unclear. Deletions cut 1 base from V and 2 bases from J, with 6 bases between. Germline lookup yields CDR1 SEHNR and CDR2 FQNEAQ (reference sequence). The CDR3 is 15 amino acids. CDR3 in DNA: TGTGCCAGCAGCTTAGTTATCACTGGGGCCAACGTCCTGACTTTC. It yields the protein CASSLVITGANVLTF.

There are a few counts of this clonotype. This chain uses TRBV11-1 with TRBJ2-3, with 12 bases that match TRBD1. This CDR3 contains 19 residues. V was pared by 0 bases and J by 2 bases, with 9 bases of the junction left unmatched. From germline, CDR1 is SGHAT and CDR2 FQDESV (reference sequence). CDR3 sequence (DNA): TGTGCCAGCAGCTTAGCGGTGTCGGGGACAGGGGGCTTCACAGATACGCAGTATTTT. Its translation: CASSLAVSGTGGFTDTQYF.

The V call is TRBV4-2, the J call TRBJ1-1; the D is unclear. The CDR3 length is 14 residues. Germline CDR1 LGHNA, CDR2 YNFKEQ. With 0 bases removed from V and 2 bases from J, the gap between germline ends came to 7 bases. DNA for the CDR3: TGTGCCAGCAGCCAAGATGCAGGTAACACTGAAGCTTTCTTT. Protein: CASSQDAGNTEAFF.

The CDR3 here is CASSPRTGLLGTGELFF. As DNA, the CDR3 is TGTGCCAGCAGTCCAAGGACGGGCCTCCTGGGCACCGGGGAGCTGTTTTTT. The chain joins TRBV12-3 or TRBV12-4 to TRBJ2-2; D remains unclear. Between the trimmed V and J ends, which lost 5 bases and 4 bases, there was a span of 20 bases. The CDR3 consists of 17 residues.

This clonotype was picked up many times. The rearrangement uses TRBV15 and TRBJ1-5, with TRBD1 matching 7 bases. The V segment lost 1 base and the J segment 2 bases; nucleotides outside the gene matches: 5. This CDR3 comprises 16 residues. CDR1 and CDR2 from the germline V gene are LNHNV and YYDKDF (reference sequence). The CDR3 DNA follows: TGTGCCACCAGCAGAGGACAGGGTTTGGGCAATCAGCCCCAGCATTTT. This translates into CATSRGQGLGNQPQHF.

This clonotype appeared a few times. The chain has TRBV20-1 and TRBJ2-5, with 7 bases lining up with TRBD2. CDR3 length equals 14 residues. Per the germline V gene, CDR1 is DFQATT and CDR2 is SNEGSKA (reference sequence). V lost 5 bases, J lost 4 bases, and 10 bases stayed unmatched. The CDR3, as DNA: TGCAGTGCTGGTGGAGCGGGGACGCGAGAGACCCAGTACTTC. It yields the protein CSAGGAGTRETQYF.

This clonotype was counted ten times or more. The genes are TRBV4-1 and TRBJ2-7, with D hard to call. V was shortened by 3 bases and J by 7 bases, with 13 bases between the two germline ends. The germline V gene encodes CDR1 MGHRA and CDR2 YSYEKL. The CDR3 length is 13 residues. The CDR3 sequence is CASSQEMYQEQYF. In DNA, the CDR3 is TGCGCCAGCAGCCAGGAGATGTATCAGGAGCAGTACTTC.

This clonotype came up a few times. V gene TRBV7-2 combines with J gene TRBJ1-3; D remains unclear. V lost 5 bases to trimming and J lost 10 bases, with 18 bases between them. The CDR3 spans 14 residues. CDR1 and CDR2 from the germline V gene are SGHTA and FQGNSA. The CDR3 DNA reads as TGTGCCAGCAGCCGAGAGGGCACGGGATCAACCATATATTTT. Translating it yields CASSREGTGSTIYF.

The chain couples TRBV25-1 to TRBJ2-5; D may be TRBD2 (6 bases). The CDR3 has 14 residues. V shed 3 bases and J shed 4 bases, with 12 bases lying between them. Germline assignment: CDR1 MGHDK and CDR2 SYGVNS. The CDR3 loop is CASSEAGSRETQYF. The CDR3 bases are TGTGCCAGCAGTGAGGCCGGGAGCAGAGAGACCCAGTACTTC.

This chain connects TRBV6-5 to TRBJ2-7; D is perhaps TRBD1 (6 bases). V was clipped by 7 bases and J by 4 bases, with 11 bases between them. The germline CDR1 and CDR2 sequences are MNHEY and SVGAGI. The CDR3 totals 12 residues. CDR3 sequence reads: CASTRGGYEQYV. In DNA, the CDR3 is TGTGCCAGCACCAGAGGGGGATACGAGCAGTACGTC.

The V and J genes are TRBV7-9 and TRBJ2-1; no clear D. Germline CDR1 reads SEHNR; CDR2 reads FQNEAQ (reference sequence). The CDR3 extends over 14 amino acids. Trimming left V 3 bases short and J 4 bases short, with 10 bases between. CDR3 sequence: CASSLSYLYNEQFF. The CDR3 region has the DNA TGTGCCAGCAGCTTGTCCTACCTATACAATGAGCAGTTCTTC.

This clonotype came up many times. The V gene is TRBV11-2, the J gene TRBJ2-1; tentatively, D is TRBD1 or TRBD2 (5 bases each). Germline CDR1 reads SGHAT; CDR2 reads FQNNGV. CDR3 length: 15 residues. Trimming pared 6 bases from V and 7 bases from J, leaving 19 bases between. The CDR3 DNA reads as TGTGCCAGCAGTCCGACCTCCGGGACCCTAAATGAGCAGTTCTTC. Protein sequence: CASSPTSGTLNEQFF.

This clonotype occurred a few times. This may arise from a read error, as a much more abundant clone is one base away. The chain is built from TRBV15 and TRBJ1-1; maybe TRBD1 (5 bases). The length of the CDR3 is 13 residues. Germline assignment: CDR1 LNHNV and CDR2 YYDKDF (reference sequence). V dropped 0 bases and J dropped 3 bases, with 5 bases sitting between them. The CDR3 region is CATSREGDTEAFF. The CDR3 DNA reads TGTGCCACCAGCAGAGAGGGGGACACTGAAGCTTTCTTT.

The chain is built from TRBV13 and TRBJ2-2; TRBD1 might be the D (6 bases). Germline values: CDR1 PRHDT, CDR2 FYEKMQ (reference sequence). V was cut by 5 bases and J by 6 bases, with 16 bases left in between. CDR3 length: 15 residues. DNA for the CDR3: TGTGCCAGCAGCCCGCCAGGGGTGTGGGCCGGGGAGCTGTTTTTT. It specifies CASSPPGVWAGELFF.

At least ten counts were recorded for this clonotype. The chain is built from TRBV18 and TRBJ2-5, with unresolved D. Germline CDR1 and CDR2: KGHSH and LQKENI. V was cut by 1 base and J by 1 base, with 10 bases left in between. This CDR3 region has 15 residues. The CDR3 loop is CASSPQWGSQETQYF. As DNA, the CDR3 is TGTGCCAGCTCACCACAATGGGGTTCCCAAGAGACCCAGTACTTC.

This clonotype has only a few counts. The chain couples TRBV5-1 to TRBJ2-1; D remains ambiguous. CDR3 length: 15 residues. Germline V gene lookup returns CDR1 SGHRS and CDR2 YFSETQ. V lost 0 bases to trimming and J lost 6 bases, with 13 bases between them. CDR3 loop: CASSLGSSASNEQFF. DNA of the CDR3: TGCGCCAGCAGCTTGGGGTCTTCGGCCTCCAATGAGCAGTTCTTC. The full variable domain, in which reference TRBV5-1 and TRBJ2-1 provide the parts outside the CDR3, is KAGVTQTPRYLIKTRGQQVTLSCSPISGHRSVSWYQQTPGQGLQFLFEYFSETQRNKGNFPGRFSGRQFSNSRSEMNVSTLELGDSALYLCASSLGSSASNEQFFGPGTRLTVL.

This chain uses TRBV6-2 or TRBV6-3 with TRBJ2-7; unclear D gene. The CDR3 sequence is 14 residues long. Trimming took 1 base from V and 3 from J, leaving 10 bases between them. From germline, CDR1 is MNHEY and CDR2 SVGEGT. The CDR3 loop is CASSYYQADYEQYV. For the CDR3, the DNA is TGTGCCAGCAGTTACTACCAGGCCGACTACGAGCAGTACGTC.

This clonotype was detected only a few times. The CDR3 DNA sequence: TGTGCCAGCAGCTTAGAGGGTAGCGGGAGTATATCGTCCGGGGAGCTGTTTTTT. Its translation is CASSLEGSGSISSGELFF. This chain links TRBV7-8 with TRBJ2-2, with 9 positions matching TRBD2. Germline V CDR1 and CDR2: SGHVS, FQNEAQ. Trimming took 1 base from V and 6 from J; bases not matched to a gene: 12. The CDR3 totals 18 residues.

This clonotype was recorded a few times. The chain combines TRBV20-1 with TRBJ1-2; 8 positions agree with TRBD1. Unmatched junction bases numbered 7, after V lost 6 bases and J lost 1 base. Germline lookup yields CDR1 DFQATT and CDR2 SNEGSKA (reference sequence). The CDR3 is 14 amino acids. CDR3 protein: CSASRTGFNYGYTF. Here the CDR3 DNA reads TGCAGTGCCAGCAGGACAGGGTTTAACTATGGCTACACCTTC.

This clonotype has a handful of counts. The rearrangement links TRBV20-1 to TRBJ1-2, with 8 bases fitting TRBD1. Germline loops: CDR1 DFQATT, CDR2 SNEGSKA (reference sequence). J gave up 4 bases and V 5 bases, and 9 bases lay outside the gene matches. The length of the CDR3 is 14 residues. CDR3 amino acids: CSAPPPGTGYGYTF. CDR3 sequence (DNA): TGCAGTGCTCCCCCTCCCGGGACAGGCTATGGCTACACCTTC.

In its sample, this clonotype was seen many times. The J gene is TRBJ1-1, the V gene TRBV12-3 or TRBV12-4; no clear D gene. The CDR3 loop spans 13 amino acids. Trimming removed 1 base from V and 4 bases from J, with 7 bases in between. CDR3 nucleotide sequence: TGTGCCAGCAGTTTAGGTATGGGCACTGAAGCTTTCTTT. Residues: CASSLGMGTEAFF.

This clonotype was counted a few times. The rearrangement joins TRBV5-1 to TRBJ2-2, with D uncertain. This CDR3 is built from 14 residues. V lost 4 bases and J lost 6, with 13 bases in between. The germline V gene has CDR1 SGHRS and CDR2 YFSETQ. The CDR3 DNA reads as TGCGCCAGCAGCCCTGCCGTTCGATCCGGGGAGCTGTTTTTT. It yields the protein CASSPAVRSGELFF. The variable domain in full, completed from reference TRBV5-1 and TRBJ2-2, reads KAGVTQTPRYLIKTRGQQVTLSCSPISGHRSVSWYQQTPGQGLQFLFEYFSETQRNKGNFPGRFSGRQFSNSRSEMNVSTLELGDSALYLCASSPAVRSGELFFGEGSRLTVL.

This clonotype occurred a few times. The chain joins TRBV19 to TRBJ1-5; 8 positions match TRBD1. J gave up 4 bases and V 6 bases, and 5 bases lay outside the gene matches. CDR1 is LNHDA, CDR2 SQIVND, per germline (reference sequence). The CDR3 totals 14 residues. The DNA for the CDR3 is TGTGCCAGTAGACCGGGACAGGAAAATCAGCCCCAGCATTTT. Amino acids: CASRPGQENQPQHF.

The table lists this clonotype with many counts. This chain uses TRBV29-1 with TRBJ2-7, with 12 bases fitting TRBD2. CDR1 SQVTM and CDR2 ANQGSEA come from the germline V gene. The V gene end was trimmed by 6 bases and the J gene end by 3 bases; junction bases not matched to a gene: 9. This CDR3 spans 15 amino acids. CDR3 nucleotide sequence: TGCAGCGTGGAAAGACTAGCGGGGGCCTTCTACGAGCAGTACGTC. It codes for CSVERLAGAFYEQYV.

Only a few counts were recorded for this clonotype. The chain joins TRBV3-1 to TRBJ2-7, with D hard to call. The CDR3 length is 14 residues. V was cut by 0 bases and J by 2 bases, with 8 bases left in between. Germline values: CDR1 LGHDT, CDR2 YNNKEL (reference sequence). The CDR3 loop reads CASSQDLATYEQYF. As DNA, the CDR3 is TGTGCCAGCAGCCAAGATTTGGCTACCTACGAGCAGTACTTC.